One T cell receptor beta chain is described in this entry. This CDR3 is built from 16 residues. V lost 2 bases and J lost 1; bases outside the gene matches: 3. The germline V gene encodes CDR1 SGHRS and CDR2 YFSETQ. This sample was taken from a study of PD-L1 blockade in urothelial cancer. Across the study: The researchers analyzed blood 3 weeks (second dose) and 6 weeks after treatment start.

Time point meaning: peripheral blood 6 weeks after treatment start. Locally advanced or metastatic urothelial carcinoma was present in patients. Libraries were prepared by immunoSEQ multiplex PCR; TCRdb keeps only in-frame clonotypes and omits some of them. The sample holds roughly 120,000 clones, roughly 91% seen once. The starting material was PBMCs, obtained around atezolizumab (anti-PD-L1) treatment. The V gene is TRBV5-1, the J gene TRBJ2-2; TRBD1 matches at 9 bases. The sequence was collected from a man aged 55 to 69 with urothelial cancer. The CDR3 region is CASSLQGAKNTGELFF. In DNA form, the CDR3 reads TGCGCCAGCAGCTTACAGGGGGCGAAGAACACCGGGGAGCTGTTTTTT. Full variable domain (missing parts from reference TRBV5-1 and TRBJ2-2): KAGVTQTPRYLIKTRGQQVTLSCSPISGHRSVSWYQQTPGQGLQFLFEYFSETQRNKGNFPGRFSGRQFSNSRSEMNVSTLELGDSALYLCASSLQGAKNTGELFFGEGSRLTVL.